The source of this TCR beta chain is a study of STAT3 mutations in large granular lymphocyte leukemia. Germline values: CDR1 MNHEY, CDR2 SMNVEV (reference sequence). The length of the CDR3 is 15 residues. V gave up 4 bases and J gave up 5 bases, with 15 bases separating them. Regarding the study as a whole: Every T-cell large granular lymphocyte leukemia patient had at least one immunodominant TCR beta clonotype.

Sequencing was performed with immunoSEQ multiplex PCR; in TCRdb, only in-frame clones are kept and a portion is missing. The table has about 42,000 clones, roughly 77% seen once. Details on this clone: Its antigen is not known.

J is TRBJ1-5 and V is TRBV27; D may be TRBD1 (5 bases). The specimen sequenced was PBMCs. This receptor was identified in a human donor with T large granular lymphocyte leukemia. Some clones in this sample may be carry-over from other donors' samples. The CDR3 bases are TGTGCCAGCAGTTCTCTCGGGGCAAGGTATCAGCCCCAGCATTTT. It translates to CASSSLGARYQPQHF.